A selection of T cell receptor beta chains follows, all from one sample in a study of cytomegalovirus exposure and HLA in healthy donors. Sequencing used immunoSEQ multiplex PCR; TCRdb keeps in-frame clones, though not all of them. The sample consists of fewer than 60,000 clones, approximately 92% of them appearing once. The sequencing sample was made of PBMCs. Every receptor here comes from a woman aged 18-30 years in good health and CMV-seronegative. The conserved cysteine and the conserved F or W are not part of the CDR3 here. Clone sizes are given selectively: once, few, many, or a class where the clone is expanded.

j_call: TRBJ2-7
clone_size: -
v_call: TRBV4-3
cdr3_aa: ASSQDWASYSYEQY

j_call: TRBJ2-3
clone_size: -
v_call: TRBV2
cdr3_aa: ASPQGVTSTDTQY

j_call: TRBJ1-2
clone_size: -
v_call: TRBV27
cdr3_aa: ASSFGDSYGYT

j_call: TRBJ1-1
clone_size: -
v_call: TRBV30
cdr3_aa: AWGQSMNTEAF

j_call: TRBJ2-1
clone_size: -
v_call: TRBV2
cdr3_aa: ASERDSLYNEQF

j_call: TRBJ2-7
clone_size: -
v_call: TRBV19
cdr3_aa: ASSMSKQAPGIDEQY

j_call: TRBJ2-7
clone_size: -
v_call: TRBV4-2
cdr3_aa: ASSQDAQQPYEQY

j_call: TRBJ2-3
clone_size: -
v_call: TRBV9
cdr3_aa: ASSVGDRVDTQY

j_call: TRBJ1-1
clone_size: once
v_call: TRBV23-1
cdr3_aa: ASSQGKWDRGLNTEAF

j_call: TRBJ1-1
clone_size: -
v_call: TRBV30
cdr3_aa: AWSPLGGRAEAF

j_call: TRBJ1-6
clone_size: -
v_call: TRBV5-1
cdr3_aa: ASSFGDRAENSPLH

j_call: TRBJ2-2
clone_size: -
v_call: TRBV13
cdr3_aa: ASSLSGGRTAGELF

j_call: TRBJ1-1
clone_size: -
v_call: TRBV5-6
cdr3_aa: ASSLSGTPNTEAF

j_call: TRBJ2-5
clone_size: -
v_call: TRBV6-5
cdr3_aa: ASSYSRRQEQETQY

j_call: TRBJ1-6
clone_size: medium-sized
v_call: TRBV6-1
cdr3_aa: ASSEWTGLADSPLH

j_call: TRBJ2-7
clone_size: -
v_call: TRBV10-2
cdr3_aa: ASSDPGTGLYEQY

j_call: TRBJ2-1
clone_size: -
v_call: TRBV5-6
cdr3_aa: ASSLWEGYNEQF

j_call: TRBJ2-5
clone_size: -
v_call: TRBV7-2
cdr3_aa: ASSPGQQETQY

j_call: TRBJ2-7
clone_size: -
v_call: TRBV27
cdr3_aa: ASWETGGKTRRY

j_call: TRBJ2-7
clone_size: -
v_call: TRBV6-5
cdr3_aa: ASSLRTLGFYEQY

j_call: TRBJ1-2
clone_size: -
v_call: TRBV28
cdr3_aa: ASSPLNYGYT

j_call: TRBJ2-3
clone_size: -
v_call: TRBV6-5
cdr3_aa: VSSYGRGDTQY

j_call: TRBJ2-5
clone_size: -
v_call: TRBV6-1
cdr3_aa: ASSRGGLGETQY

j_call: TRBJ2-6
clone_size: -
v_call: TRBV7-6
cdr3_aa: ASSNRQGSGANVLT

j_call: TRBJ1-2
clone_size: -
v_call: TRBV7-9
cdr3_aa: ASSLRDRTHYGYT

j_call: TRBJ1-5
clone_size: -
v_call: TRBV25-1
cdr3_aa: ASATGYSNQPQH

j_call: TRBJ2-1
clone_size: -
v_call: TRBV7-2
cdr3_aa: ASRPSGAPYNEQF

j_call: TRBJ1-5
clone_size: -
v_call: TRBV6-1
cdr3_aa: ASTPDRNNQPQH

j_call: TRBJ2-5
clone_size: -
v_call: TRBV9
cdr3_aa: ASSPSGTGQETQY

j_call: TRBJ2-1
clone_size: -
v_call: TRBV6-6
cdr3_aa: VTSGLKSYNEQF

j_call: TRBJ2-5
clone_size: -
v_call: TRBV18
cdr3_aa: ASSPDSQETQY

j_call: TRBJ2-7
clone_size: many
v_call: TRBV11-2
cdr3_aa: ASSPRTLLDSSSYEQY

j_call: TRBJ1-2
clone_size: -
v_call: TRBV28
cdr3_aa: ASSFGTGHDYGYT

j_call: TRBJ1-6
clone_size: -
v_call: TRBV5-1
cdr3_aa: ASSLEQGSSPLH

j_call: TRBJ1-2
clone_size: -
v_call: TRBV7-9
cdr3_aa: ASSWGGPPYGYT

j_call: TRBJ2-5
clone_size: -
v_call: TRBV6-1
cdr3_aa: ASSEDRYQETQY

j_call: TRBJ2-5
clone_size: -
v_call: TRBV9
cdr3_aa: ASSVGMGWPFGGRAAQETQY

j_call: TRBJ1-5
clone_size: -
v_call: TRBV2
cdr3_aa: ASSRGQGHQPQH

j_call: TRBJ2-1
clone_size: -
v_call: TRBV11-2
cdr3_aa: ASSLNRDLDEQF